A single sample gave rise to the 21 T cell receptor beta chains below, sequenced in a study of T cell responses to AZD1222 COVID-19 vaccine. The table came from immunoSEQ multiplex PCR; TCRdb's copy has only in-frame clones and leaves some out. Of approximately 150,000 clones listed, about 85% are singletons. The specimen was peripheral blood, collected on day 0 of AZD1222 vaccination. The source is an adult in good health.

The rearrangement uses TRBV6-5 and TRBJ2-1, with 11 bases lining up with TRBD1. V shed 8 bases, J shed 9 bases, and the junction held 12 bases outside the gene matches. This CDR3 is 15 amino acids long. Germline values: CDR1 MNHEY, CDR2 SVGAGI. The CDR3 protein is CASARDRGKTSEQFF. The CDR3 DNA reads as TGTGCCAGCGCCCGGGACAGGGGGAAAACTAGTGAGCAGTTCTTC.

CDR3 bases: TGTGCCAGCAGCGGTGACGGGTATCAGCCCCAGCATTTT. Protein sequence: CASSGDGYQPQHF. This sequence joins TRBV7-2 and TRBJ1-5; D not resolved. Germline loops: CDR1 SGHTA, CDR2 FQGNSA. V was trimmed by 5 bases and J by 5 bases, leaving 10 bases between them. This CDR3 is 13 amino acids long.

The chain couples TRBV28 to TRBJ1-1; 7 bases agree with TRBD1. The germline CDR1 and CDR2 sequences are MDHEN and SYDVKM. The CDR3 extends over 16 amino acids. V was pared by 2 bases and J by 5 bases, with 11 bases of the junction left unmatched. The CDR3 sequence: CASSLRVGGAGTEAFF. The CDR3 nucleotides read TGTGCCAGCAGTTTACGCGTAGGGGGCGCAGGTACTGAAGCTTTCTTT.

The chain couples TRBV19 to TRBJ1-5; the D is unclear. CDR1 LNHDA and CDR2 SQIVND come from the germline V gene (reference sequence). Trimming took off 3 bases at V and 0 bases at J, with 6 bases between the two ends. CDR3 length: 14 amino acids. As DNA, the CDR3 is TGTGCCAGTAGTATTAAGCTTAGCAATCAGCCCCAGCATTTT. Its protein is CASSIKLSNQPQHF.

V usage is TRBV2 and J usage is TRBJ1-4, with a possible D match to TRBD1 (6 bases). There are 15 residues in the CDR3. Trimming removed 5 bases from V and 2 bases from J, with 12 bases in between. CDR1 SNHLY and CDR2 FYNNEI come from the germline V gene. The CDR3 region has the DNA TGTGCCAGCAGTTTACCTACAGGGACTAATGAAAAACTGTTTTTT. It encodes CASSLPTGTNEKLFF.

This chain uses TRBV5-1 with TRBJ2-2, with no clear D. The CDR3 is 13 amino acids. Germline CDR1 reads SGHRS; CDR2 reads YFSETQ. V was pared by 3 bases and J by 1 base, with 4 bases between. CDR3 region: CASSWENTGELFF. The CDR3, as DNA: TGCGCCAGCAGCTGGGAGAACACCGGGGAGCTGTTTTTT.

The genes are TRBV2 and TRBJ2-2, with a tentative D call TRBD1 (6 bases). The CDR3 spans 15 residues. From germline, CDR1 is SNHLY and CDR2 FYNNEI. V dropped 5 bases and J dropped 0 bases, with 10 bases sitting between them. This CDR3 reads CASSKQGPNTGELFF. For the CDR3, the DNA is TGTGCCAGCAGTAAACAGGGCCCGAACACCGGGGAGCTGTTTTTT.

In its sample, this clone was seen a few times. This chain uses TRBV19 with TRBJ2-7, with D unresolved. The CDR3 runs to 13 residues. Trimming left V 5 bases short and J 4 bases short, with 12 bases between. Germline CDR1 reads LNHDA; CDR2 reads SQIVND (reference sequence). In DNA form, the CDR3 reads TGTGCCAGTAGTCCCGGAATGGGTTACGAGCAGTACTTC. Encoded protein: CASSPGMGYEQYF.

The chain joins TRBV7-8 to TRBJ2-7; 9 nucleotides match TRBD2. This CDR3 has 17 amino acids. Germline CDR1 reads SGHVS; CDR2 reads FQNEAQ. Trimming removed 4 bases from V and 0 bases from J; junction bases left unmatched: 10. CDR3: CASSSYLVAGVSYEQYF. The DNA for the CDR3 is TGTGCCAGCAGCTCTTACTTGGTAGCGGGGGTCTCCTACGAGCAGTACTTC.

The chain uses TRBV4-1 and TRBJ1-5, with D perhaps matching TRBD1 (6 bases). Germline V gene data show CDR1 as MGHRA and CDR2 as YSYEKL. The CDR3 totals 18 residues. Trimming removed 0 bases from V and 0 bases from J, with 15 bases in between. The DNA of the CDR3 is TGCGCCAGCAGCCAAGATTCGGGGGCTTTTAATAGCAATCAGCCCCAGCATTTT. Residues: CASSQDSGAFNSNQPQHF.

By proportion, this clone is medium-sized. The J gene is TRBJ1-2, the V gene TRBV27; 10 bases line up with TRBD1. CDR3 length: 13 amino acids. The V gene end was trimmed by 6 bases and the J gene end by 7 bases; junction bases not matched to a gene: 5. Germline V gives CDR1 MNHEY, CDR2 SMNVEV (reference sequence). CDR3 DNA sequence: TGTGCCAGCAGCCTCGGGACAGGGGCTGGCTACACCTTC. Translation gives CASSLGTGAGYTF.

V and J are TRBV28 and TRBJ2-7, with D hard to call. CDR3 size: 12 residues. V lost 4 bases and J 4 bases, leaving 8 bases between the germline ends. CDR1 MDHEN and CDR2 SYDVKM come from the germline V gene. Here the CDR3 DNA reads TGTGCCAGCAGTTACAGCCTATACGAGCAGTACTTC. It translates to CASSYSLYEQYF.

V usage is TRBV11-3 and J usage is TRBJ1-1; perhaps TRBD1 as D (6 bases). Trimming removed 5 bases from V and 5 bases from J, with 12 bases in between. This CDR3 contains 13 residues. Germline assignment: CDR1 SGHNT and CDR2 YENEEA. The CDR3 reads CASSNEGGTEAFF. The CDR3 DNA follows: TGTGCCAGCAGCAATGAGGGGGGGACTGAAGCTTTCTTT.

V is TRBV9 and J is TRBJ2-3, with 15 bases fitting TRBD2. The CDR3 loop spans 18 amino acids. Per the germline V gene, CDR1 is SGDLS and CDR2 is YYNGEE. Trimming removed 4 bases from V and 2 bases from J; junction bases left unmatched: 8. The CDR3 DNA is TGTGCCAGCAGCCTGTGGACTAGCGGGAGGGGCCCCACAGATACGCAGTATTTT. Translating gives CASSLWTSGRGPTDTQYF.

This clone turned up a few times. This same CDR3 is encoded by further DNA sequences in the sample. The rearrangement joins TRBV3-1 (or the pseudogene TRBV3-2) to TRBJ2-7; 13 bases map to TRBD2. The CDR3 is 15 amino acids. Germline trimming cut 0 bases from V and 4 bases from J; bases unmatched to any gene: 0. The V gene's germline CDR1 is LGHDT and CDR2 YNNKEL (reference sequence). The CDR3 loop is CASSQEGLAGYEQYF. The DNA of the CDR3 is TGTGCCAGCAGCCAAGAGGGACTAGCGGGGTACGAGCAGTACTTC.

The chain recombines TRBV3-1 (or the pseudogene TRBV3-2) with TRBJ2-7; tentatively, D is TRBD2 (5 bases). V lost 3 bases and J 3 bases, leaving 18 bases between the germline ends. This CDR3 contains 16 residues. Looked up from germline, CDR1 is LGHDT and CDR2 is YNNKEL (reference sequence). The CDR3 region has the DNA TGTGCCAGCAGCCATATCCGGGCCGGGGAAGGCTACGAGCAGTACTTC. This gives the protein CASSHIRAGEGYEQYF.

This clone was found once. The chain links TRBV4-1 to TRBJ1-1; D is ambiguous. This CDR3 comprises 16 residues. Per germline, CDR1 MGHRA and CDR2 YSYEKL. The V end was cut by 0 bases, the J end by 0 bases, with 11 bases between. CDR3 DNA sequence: TGCGCCAGCAGCCAAGAAAGACTCAGCATGAACACTGAAGCTTTCTTT. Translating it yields CASSQERLSMNTEAFF.

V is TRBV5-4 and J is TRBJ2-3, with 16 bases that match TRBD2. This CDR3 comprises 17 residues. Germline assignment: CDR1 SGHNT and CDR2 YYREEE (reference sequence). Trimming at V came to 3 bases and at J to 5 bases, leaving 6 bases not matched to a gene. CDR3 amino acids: CASSSTGTSGRGDTQYF. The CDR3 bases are TGTGCCAGCAGCTCAACCGGGACTAGCGGGAGGGGAGATACGCAGTATTTT.

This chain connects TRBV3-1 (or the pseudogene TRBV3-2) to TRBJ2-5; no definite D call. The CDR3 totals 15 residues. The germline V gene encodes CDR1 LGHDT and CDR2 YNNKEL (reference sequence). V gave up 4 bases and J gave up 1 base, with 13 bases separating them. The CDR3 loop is CASSPRAPLQETQYF. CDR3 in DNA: TGTGCCAGCAGCCCACGGGCACCGCTCCAAGAGACCCAGTACTTC.

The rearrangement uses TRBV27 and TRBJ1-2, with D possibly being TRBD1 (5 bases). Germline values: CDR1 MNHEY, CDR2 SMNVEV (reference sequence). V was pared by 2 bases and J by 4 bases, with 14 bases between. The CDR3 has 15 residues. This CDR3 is CASSLKGKGSYGYTF. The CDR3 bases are TGTGCCAGCAGTTTAAAAGGGAAGGGGAGCTATGGCTACACCTTC.

The CDR3 here is CASTPGRKDNEQFF. The CDR3 DNA reads TGCGCCAGCACCCCCGGTCGCAAAGACAATGAGCAGTTCTTC. V and J are TRBV5-1 and TRBJ2-1; D ambiguous. The CDR3 extends over 14 amino acids. Trimming shortened V by 6 bases and J by 5 bases, and 15 bases separated the two germline ends. Germline loops: CDR1 SGHRS, CDR2 YFSETQ.